The 26 T cell receptor beta chains reported below all come from one sample, sequenced in a study of cytomegalovirus exposure and HLA in healthy donors. Both 60 Vbeta primers and 13 Jbeta primers went into the PCR. Sequencing used immunoSEQ multiplex PCR; TCRdb keeps in-frame clones, though not all of them. The data hold some 120,000 clones, with roughly four fifths observed a single time. The sequenced material came from PBMCs. These TCRs come from an older woman in good health and CMV-seropositive.

V gene TRBV7-2 combines with J gene TRBJ2-3, with unresolved D. This CDR3 contains 15 residues. The ends were cut back, 2 bases at V and 2 bases at J, with 11 bases in the middle. The germline gives CDR1 SGHTA, CDR2 FQGNSA. The CDR3 here is CASSLWLVTTDTQYF. In DNA form, the CDR3 reads TGTGCCAGCAGCTTATGGCTGGTTACCACAGATACGCAGTATTTT.

The chain has TRBV27 and TRBJ2-7; 8 bases match TRBD1. V lost 5 bases to trimming and J lost 3 bases; unmatched junction nucleotides: 9. CDR3 length: 15 amino acids. Germline V CDR1 and CDR2: MNHEY, SMNVEV (reference sequence). CDR3 residues: CASSPGPTGDYEQYF. The CDR3 DNA reads as TGTGCCAGCAGTCCGGGGCCGACAGGGGACTACGAGCAGTACTTC.

CDR3 sequence (DNA): TGTGCCAGCAGCTTAAACCAGCGGGGGGGCCTTGGTGATGAGCAGTTCTTC. This encodes CASSLNQRGGLGDEQFF. The chain has TRBV11-2 and TRBJ2-1, with 10 nucleotides matching TRBD2. After removal of 2 bases from V and 8 bases from J, the junction contained 12 bases not matched to a gene. The CDR3 has 17 residues. Germline V lookup: CDR1 SGHAT, CDR2 FQNNGV.

The chain combines TRBV5-1 with TRBJ1-4; D remains ambiguous. This CDR3 has 14 residues. CDR1 and CDR2 (germline): SGHRS, YFSETQ. The V gene lost 1 base and the J gene lost 2 bases, with 6 bases spanning the gap. CDR3 coding DNA: TGCGCCAGCAGCTTGTCCGGTACTAATGAAAAACTGTTTTTT. Translation gives CASSLSGTNEKLFF.

V is TRBV7-3 and J is TRBJ2-3, with 9 bases lining up with TRBD2. Germline V CDR1 and CDR2: SGHTA, FQGTGA. The CDR3 spans 15 residues. After removal of 6 bases from V and 0 bases from J, the junction contained 4 bases not matched to a gene. CDR3: CASSPSGISTDTQYF. CDR3 bases: TGTGCCAGCAGTCCTAGCGGGATAAGCACAGATACGCAGTATTTT.

The V and J genes are TRBV5-1 and TRBJ2-2; 13 bases align to TRBD2. The junction had 5 bases not matched to a gene; V was cut back by 2 bases and J by 4 bases. This CDR3 spans 17 amino acids. Germline-derived CDR1 and CDR2 are SGHRS and YFSETQ. CDR3 loop: CASSLRLAGGSTGELFF. Here the CDR3 DNA reads TGCGCCAGCAGCTTACGACTAGCGGGAGGATCCACCGGGGAGCTGTTTTTT.

The chain links TRBV10-3 to TRBJ2-1, with 7 bases aligning to TRBD2. The ends lost 7 bases at V and 3 bases at J; junction bases unmatched: 6. CDR3 length equals 14 residues. In germline, CDR1 is ENHRY, CDR2 SYGVKD. CDR3: CAIKRGSDYNEQFF. Here the CDR3 DNA reads TGTGCCATCAAGCGGGGCAGCGACTACAATGAGCAGTTCTTC.

The chain is built from TRBV28 and TRBJ1-2; 9 bases align to TRBD1. From germline, CDR1 is MDHEN and CDR2 SYDVKM. The CDR3 length is 15 residues. With V trimmed by 0 bases and J by 4 bases, 3 bases remained unmatched. The CDR3 loop is CASSLWAGQGYGYTF. The DNA of the CDR3 is TGTGCCAGCAGTTTATGGGCGGGACAGGGCTATGGCTACACCTTC.

This clone was picked up a small number of times. The chain uses TRBV18 and TRBJ2-1, with 10 bases identical to TRBD1. Germline V lookup: CDR1 KGHSH, CDR2 LQKENI. The CDR3 totals 18 residues. V gave up 3 bases and J gave up 5 bases; unmatched junction bases: 13. CDR3 sequence: CASSPKAPGQGSHNEQFF. The CDR3, as DNA: TGTGCCAGCTCACCTAAGGCCCCGGGACAGGGGTCTCACAATGAGCAGTTCTTC.

The chain links TRBV6-6 to TRBJ1-1; D gene uncertain. The V gene's germline CDR1 is MNHNY and CDR2 SVGAGI (reference sequence). The CDR3 runs 15 residues. The germline V and J ends were trimmed by 0 bases and 0 bases, with 8 bases remaining between them. In nucleotides, the CDR3 is TGTGCCAGCAGTTACTCAGGAGGGTTGAACACTGAAGCTTTCTTT. It specifies CASSYSGGLNTEAFF.

The chain links TRBV2 to TRBJ1-2; unclear D gene. The CDR3 has 13 residues. Germline CDR1 reads SNHLY; CDR2 reads FYNNEI. V gave up 3 bases and J gave up 2 bases, with 7 bases separating them. The CDR3 nucleotides are TGTGCCAGCAGTGAGTCAAAAAACTATGGCTACACCTTC. It translates to CASSESKNYGYTF.

J is TRBJ2-7 and V is TRBV5-4; TRBD2 matches 14 bases. Germline values: CDR1 SGHNT, CDR2 YYREEE (reference sequence). Trimming took 7 bases from V and 0 from J; bases not matched to a gene: 9. CDR3 length: 17 residues. In DNA form, the CDR3 reads TGTGCCAGCCACCCGGGACTAGCGGGAGAGAGCTCCTACGAGCAGTACTTC. Its translation is CASHPGLAGESSYEQYF.

This clone was detected once. V gene TRBV5-1 combines with J gene TRBJ2-3; the D gene is possibly TRBD1 (5 bases). Trimming left V 1 base short and J 2 bases short, with 8 bases between. The length of the CDR3 is 14 residues. Looked up from germline, CDR1 is SGHRS and CDR2 is YFSETQ. DNA for the CDR3: TGCGCCAGCAGCTTGTTAGGGGACACAGATACGCAGTATTTT. As protein: CASSLLGDTDTQYF.

The chain uses TRBV27 and TRBJ1-2; 7 bases match TRBD1. J was trimmed by 8 bases and V by 8 bases; bases with no gene match: 11. This CDR3 spans 13 amino acids. Germline values: CDR1 MNHEY, CDR2 SMNVEV (reference sequence). CDR3 sequence (DNA): TGTGCCAGCTGGGACAGAAGTCCGGAGGGCTACACCTTC. Translating it yields CASWDRSPEGYTF.

A few counts support this clone. This chain joins TRBV7-2 and TRBJ1-2; possibly TRBD1 for D (5 bases). V shed 2 bases and J shed 8 bases, with 18 bases lying between them. CDR3 length equals 15 residues. Germline lookup yields CDR1 SGHTA and CDR2 FQGNSA. The CDR3 spells CASSLQTAGLGGYTF. The CDR3 DNA reads as TGTGCCAGCAGCTTACAGACAGCTGGCTTGGGGGGCTACACCTTC.

The rearrangement links TRBV9 to TRBJ2-7; possibly TRBD1 for D (5 bases). CDR1 and CDR2 (germline): SGDLS, YYNGEE. V gave up 4 bases and J gave up 2 bases, with 16 bases separating them. This CDR3 is 15 amino acids long. The DNA for the CDR3 is TGTGCCAGCAGCCCCAGGACCCAGGGCACCTACGAGCAGTACTTC. Its translation is CASSPRTQGTYEQYF. Combining the CDR3 with reference TRBV9 and TRBJ2-7 gives the whole variable domain DSGVTQTPKHLITATGQRVTLRCSPRSGDLSVYWYQQSLDQGLQFLIQYYNGEERAKGNILERFSAQQFPDLHSELNLSSLELGDSALYFCASSPRTQGTYEQYFGPGTRLTVT.

CDR3 region: CSVEVSVAEAFF. The CDR3 coding sequence is TGCAGCGTTGAAGTATCAGTCGCTGAAGCTTTCTTT. The chain uses TRBV29-1 and TRBJ1-1; no clear D gene. The germline CDR1 and CDR2 sequences are SQVTM and ANQGSEA. CDR3 length: 12 residues. V lost 1 base to trimming and J lost 6 bases, with 9 bases between them. Variable domain in full (rest from reference TRBV29-1 and TRBJ1-1): SAVISQKPSRDICQRGTSLTIQCQVDSQVTMMFWYRQQPGQSLTLIATANQGSEATYESGFVIDKFPISRPNLTFSTLTVSNMSPEDSSIYLCSVEVSVAEAFFGQGTRLTVV.

This chain joins TRBV7-9 and TRBJ2-1; 14 positions match TRBD2. Looked up from germline, CDR1 is SEHNR and CDR2 is FQNEAQ (reference sequence). Trimming removed 0 bases from V and 2 bases from J; junction bases left unmatched: 6. The CDR3 sequence is 19 residues long. CDR3 DNA sequence: TGTGCCAGCAGCTTAGCGGGACTAGCGGGGGAGCTAACCTACAATGAGCAGTTCTTC. This translates into CASSLAGLAGELTYNEQFF.

The chain carries TRBV7-2 and TRBJ1-1; 7 nucleotides agree with TRBD1. Looked up from germline, CDR1 is SGHTA and CDR2 is FQGNSA. CDR3 length equals 13 residues. V was pared by 4 bases and J by 4 bases, with 3 bases of the junction left unmatched. In DNA, the CDR3 is TGTGCCAGCAGCTCGACAGGGAGCACTGAAGCTTTCTTT. This encodes CASSSTGSTEAFF.

V usage is TRBV27 and J usage is TRBJ1-1, with TRBD1 as a possible D gene (6 bases). Trimming took off 0 bases at V and 12 bases at J, with 17 bases between the two ends. This CDR3 is built from 14 residues. Per the germline V gene, CDR1 is MNHEY and CDR2 is SMNVEV (reference sequence). The CDR3 loop is CASSLSGDTPRTFF. DNA of the CDR3: TGTGCCAGCAGTTTATCCGGGGACACACCGCGCACTTTCTTT.

The chain joins TRBV4-3 to TRBJ1-2; no reliable D call. The V end was cut by 0 bases, the J end by 4 bases, with 21 bases between. CDR1 and CDR2 from the germline V gene are LGHNA and YSLEER. The CDR3 loop spans 18 amino acids. The CDR3: CASSQDLSGALVRYGYTF. CDR3 coding DNA: TGCGCCAGCAGCCAAGACTTATCGGGAGCTCTCGTCCGCTATGGCTACACCTTC.

The V gene is TRBV30, the J gene TRBJ2-7, with a weak D call TRBD2 (6 bases). V lost 1 base, J lost 4 bases, and 17 bases lay in between. From germline, CDR1 is GTSNPN and CDR2 SVGIG (reference sequence). This CDR3 comprises 15 residues. The CDR3 DNA follows: TGTGCCTGGAGTGGGAGGGGACCTTCTAAATACGAGCAGTACTTC. Its protein is CAWSGRGPSKYEQYF.

V is TRBV19 and J is TRBJ1-5, with D possibly being TRBD1 (5 bases). Germline V lookup: CDR1 LNHDA, CDR2 SQIVND (reference sequence). The CDR3 contains 14 residues. Trimming pared 3 bases from V and 7 bases from J, leaving 13 bases between. CDR3 nucleotide sequence: TGTGCCAGTAGTATGCCAGGGAATATGCAGCCCCAGCATTTT. Protein product: CASSMPGNMQPQHF. Variable domain in full (rest from reference TRBV19 and TRBJ1-5): DGGITQSPKYLFRKEGQNVTLSCEQNLNHDAMYWYRQDPGQGLRLIYYSQIVNDFQKGDIAEGYSVSREKKESFPLTVTSAQKNPTAFYLCASSMPGNMQPQHFGDGTRLSIL.

The chain is built from TRBV7-9 and TRBJ2-5, with a weak D call TRBD1 (5 bases). This CDR3 contains 13 residues. CDR1 and CDR2 from the germline V gene are SEHNR and FQNEAQ (reference sequence). V was shortened by 6 bases and J by 5 bases, with 13 bases between the two germline ends. The CDR3 is CASRGQMEETQYF. The CDR3 nucleotides are TGTGCCAGCAGGGGGCAGATGGAGGAGACCCAGTACTTC.

This rearrangement joins TRBV12-5 to TRBJ2-7; perhaps TRBD1 as D (5 bases). The ends were cut back, 5 bases at V and 2 bases at J, with 10 bases in the middle. The CDR3 runs to 13 residues. Germline V gene lookup returns CDR1 LGHNT and CDR2 FRNRAP. CDR3 amino acids: CASGRDRTYEQYF. CDR3 DNA: TGTGCTAGTGGTCGCGACAGAACCTACGAGCAGTACTTC.

J is TRBJ1-5 and V is TRBV2; tentatively, D is TRBD1 (5 bases). This CDR3 contains 13 residues. The V end was cut by 4 bases, the J end by 5 bases, with 9 bases between. Germline CDR1 SNHLY, CDR2 FYNNEI. The CDR3 region is CASSGQKYQPQHF. In DNA form, the CDR3 reads TGTGCCAGCAGTGGACAGAAATATCAGCCCCAGCATTTT.